Described below is a single T cell receptor beta chain sequence and its context. The antigen is undetermined. This CDR3 region has 13 residues. CDR1 is MDHEN and CDR2 is SYDVKM in the germline V gene. V lost 2 bases to trimming and J lost 5 bases, with 7 bases between them. This specimen belongs to a study of CD8+ T cells in alopecia areata. Findings and limits, study-wide: Compared with normal scalp, lesional scalp had higher clonality and more expanded CD8+ clones. Resident alphabeta T cells of normal skin are also sequenced in scalp samples. Mice gave a clearer picture of TCR sharing than patients did, possibly for HLA-related reasons.

The sequencing template was cDNA reverse transcribed from extracted RNA. Assay: immunoSEQ multiplex PCR; the TCRdb copy retains only in-frame clones and omits some. The data hold 20,000 to 30,000 clones, with around half observed a single time. The TCR sequence derives from a human donor with alopecia areata. This chain links TRBV28 with TRBJ2-1; D is possibly TRBD1 (6 bases). Sequences were obtained from NKG2D-high CD8+ T cells sorted from blood. CDR3 bases: TGTGCCAGCAGTTTAGGGGGCGACAATGAGCAGTTCTTC. This codes for CASSLGGDNEQFF. Full variable domain (rest looked up from reference TRBV28 and TRBJ2-1): DVKVTQSSRYLVKRTGEKVFLECVQDMDHENMFWYRQDPGLGLRLIYFSYDVKMKEKGDIPEGYSVSREKKERFSLILESASTNQTSMYLCASSLGGDNEQFFGPGTRLTVL.